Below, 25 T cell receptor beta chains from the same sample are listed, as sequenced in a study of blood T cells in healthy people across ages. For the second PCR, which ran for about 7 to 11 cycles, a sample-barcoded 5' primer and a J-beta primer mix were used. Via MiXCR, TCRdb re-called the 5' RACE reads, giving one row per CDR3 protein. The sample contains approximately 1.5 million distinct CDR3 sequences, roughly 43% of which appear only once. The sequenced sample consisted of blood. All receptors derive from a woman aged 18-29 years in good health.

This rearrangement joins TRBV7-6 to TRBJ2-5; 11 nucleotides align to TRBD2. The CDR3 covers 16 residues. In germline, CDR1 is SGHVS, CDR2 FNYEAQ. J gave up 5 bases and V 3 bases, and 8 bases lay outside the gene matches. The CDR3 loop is CASSFQTSGVSETQYF. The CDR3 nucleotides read TGTGCCAGCAGCTTCCAGACTAGCGGGGTGAGTGAGACCCAGTACTTC. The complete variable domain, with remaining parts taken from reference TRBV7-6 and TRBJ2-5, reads GAGVSQSPRYKVTKRGQDVALRCDPISGHVSLYWYRQALGQGPEFLTYFNYEAQQDKSGLPNDRFSAERPEGSISTLTIQRTEQRDSAMYRCASSFQTSGVSETQYFGPGTRLLVL.

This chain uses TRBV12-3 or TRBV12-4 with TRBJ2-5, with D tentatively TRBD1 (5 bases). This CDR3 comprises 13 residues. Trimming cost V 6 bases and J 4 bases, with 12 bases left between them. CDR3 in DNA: TGTGCCAGCAGCCCCAGGGTTTCAGAGACCCAGTACTTC. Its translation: CASSPRVSETQYF.

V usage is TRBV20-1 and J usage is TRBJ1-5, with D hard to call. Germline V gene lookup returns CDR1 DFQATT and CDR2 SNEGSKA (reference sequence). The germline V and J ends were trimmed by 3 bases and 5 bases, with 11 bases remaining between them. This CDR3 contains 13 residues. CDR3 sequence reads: CSARNGVDQPQHF. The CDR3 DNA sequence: TGCAGTGCTAGGAACGGGGTCGATCAGCCCCAGCATTTT.

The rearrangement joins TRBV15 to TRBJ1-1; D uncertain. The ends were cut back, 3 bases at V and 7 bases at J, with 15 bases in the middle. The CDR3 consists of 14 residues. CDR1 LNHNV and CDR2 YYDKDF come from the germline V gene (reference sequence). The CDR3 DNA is TGTGCCACCAGCAGTGCATACGAAGACGTTGAAGCTTTCTTT. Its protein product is CATSSAYEDVEAFF.

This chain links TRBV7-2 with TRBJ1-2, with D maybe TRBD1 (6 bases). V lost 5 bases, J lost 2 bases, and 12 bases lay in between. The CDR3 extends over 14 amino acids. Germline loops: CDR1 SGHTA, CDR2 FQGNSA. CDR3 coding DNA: TGTGCCAGCAGCGACAGGAGTTTGAACTATGGCTACACCTTC. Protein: CASSDRSLNYGYTF.

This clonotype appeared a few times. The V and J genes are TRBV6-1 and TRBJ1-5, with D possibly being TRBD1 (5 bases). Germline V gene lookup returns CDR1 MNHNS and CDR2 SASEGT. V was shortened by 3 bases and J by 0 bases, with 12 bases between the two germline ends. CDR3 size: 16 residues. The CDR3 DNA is TGTGCCAGCAGTGACGAAGACAGCTATAGCAATCAGCCCCAGCATTTT. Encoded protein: CASSDEDSYSNQPQHF.

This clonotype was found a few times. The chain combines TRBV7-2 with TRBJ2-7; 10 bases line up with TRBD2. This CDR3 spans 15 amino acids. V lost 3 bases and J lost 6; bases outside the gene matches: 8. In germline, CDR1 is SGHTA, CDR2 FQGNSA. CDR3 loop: CASSLDGTSGTEQYF. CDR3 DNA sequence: TGTGCCAGCAGCTTGGACGGCACTAGCGGGACCGAGCAGTACTTC.

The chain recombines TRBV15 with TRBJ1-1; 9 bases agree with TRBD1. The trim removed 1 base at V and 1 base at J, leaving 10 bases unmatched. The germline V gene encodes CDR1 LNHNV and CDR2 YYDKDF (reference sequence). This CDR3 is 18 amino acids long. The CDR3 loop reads CATSRGRTGTGRNTEAFF. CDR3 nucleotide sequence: TGTGCCACCAGCAGAGGAAGAACCGGGACAGGGAGGAACACTGAAGCTTTCTTT.

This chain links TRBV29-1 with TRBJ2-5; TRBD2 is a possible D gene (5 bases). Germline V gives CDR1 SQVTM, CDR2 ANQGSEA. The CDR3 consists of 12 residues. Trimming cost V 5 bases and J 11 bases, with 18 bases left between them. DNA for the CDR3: TGCAGCGTTAGCCTTCTTCGGGATGAGCAGTACTTC. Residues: CSVSLLRDEQYF.

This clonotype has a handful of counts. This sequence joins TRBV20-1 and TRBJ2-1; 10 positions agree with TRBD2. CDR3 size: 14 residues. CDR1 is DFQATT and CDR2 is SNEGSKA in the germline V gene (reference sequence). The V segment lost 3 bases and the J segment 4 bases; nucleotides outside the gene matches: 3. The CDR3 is CSARDSGRYNEQFF. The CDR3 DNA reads TGCAGTGCTAGGGATAGCGGGAGGTACAATGAGCAGTTCTTC.

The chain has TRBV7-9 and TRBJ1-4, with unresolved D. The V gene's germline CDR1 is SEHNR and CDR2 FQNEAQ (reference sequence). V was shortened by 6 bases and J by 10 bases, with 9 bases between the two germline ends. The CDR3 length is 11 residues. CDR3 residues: CASRGSGKLFF. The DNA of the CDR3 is TGTGCCAGCAGGGGATCGGGAAAACTGTTTTTT.

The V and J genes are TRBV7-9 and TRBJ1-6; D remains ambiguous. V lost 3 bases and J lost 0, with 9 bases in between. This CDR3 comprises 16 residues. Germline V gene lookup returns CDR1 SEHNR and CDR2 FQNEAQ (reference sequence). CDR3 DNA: TGTGCCAGCAGCTTTGACCAAAGCTCCTATAATTCACCCCTCCACTTT. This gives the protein CASSFDQSSYNSPLHF.

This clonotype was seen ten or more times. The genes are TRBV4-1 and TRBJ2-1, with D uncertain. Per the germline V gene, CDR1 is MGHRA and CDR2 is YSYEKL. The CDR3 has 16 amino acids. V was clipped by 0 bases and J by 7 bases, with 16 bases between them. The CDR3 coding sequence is TGCGCCAGCAGCCAAGATCCGATAGTGGGTTGGAATGAGCAGTTCTTC. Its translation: CASSQDPIVGWNEQFF.

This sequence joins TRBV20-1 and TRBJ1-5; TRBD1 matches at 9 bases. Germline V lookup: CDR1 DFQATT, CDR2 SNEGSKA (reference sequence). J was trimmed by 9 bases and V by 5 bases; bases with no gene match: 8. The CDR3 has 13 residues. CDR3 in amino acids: CSAGNRGLGPQHF. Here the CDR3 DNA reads TGCAGTGCTGGAAACAGGGGGCTAGGGCCCCAGCATTTT.

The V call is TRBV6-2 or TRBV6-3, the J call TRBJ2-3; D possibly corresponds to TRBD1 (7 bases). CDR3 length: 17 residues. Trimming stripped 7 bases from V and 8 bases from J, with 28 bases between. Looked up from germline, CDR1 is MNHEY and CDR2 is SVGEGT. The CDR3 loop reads CASTSGGKRIRLGTQYF. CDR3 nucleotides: TGTGCCAGCACCTCAGGGGGGAAAAGAATACGACTCGGTACGCAGTATTTT.

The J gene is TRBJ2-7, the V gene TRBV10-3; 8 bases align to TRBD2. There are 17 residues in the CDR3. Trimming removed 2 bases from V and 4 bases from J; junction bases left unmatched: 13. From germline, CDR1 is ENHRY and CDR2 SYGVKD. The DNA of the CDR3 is TGTGCCATCAGTGAGCCCTACCAGCGGGGGATCCAGTACGAGCAGTACTTC. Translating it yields CAISEPYQRGIQYEQYF.

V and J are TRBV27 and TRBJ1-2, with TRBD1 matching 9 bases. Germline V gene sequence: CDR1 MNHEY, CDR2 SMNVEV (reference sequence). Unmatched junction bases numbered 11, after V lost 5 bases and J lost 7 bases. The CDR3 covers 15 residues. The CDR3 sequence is CASSARQGGAIGYTF. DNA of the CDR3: TGTGCCAGCAGTGCGCGACAGGGGGGAGCGATTGGCTACACCTTC.

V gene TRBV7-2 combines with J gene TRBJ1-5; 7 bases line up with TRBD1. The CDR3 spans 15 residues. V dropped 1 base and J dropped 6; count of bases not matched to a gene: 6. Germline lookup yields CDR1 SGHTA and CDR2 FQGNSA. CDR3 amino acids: CASSLGTRGAQPQHF. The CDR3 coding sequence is TGTGCCAGCAGCTTAGGCACCAGGGGGGCTCAGCCCCAGCATTTT. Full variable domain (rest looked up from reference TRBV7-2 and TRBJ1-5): GAGVSQSPSNKVTEKGKDVELRCDPISGHTALYWYRQSLGQGLEFLIYFQGNSAPDKSGLPSDRFSAERTGGSVSTLTIQRTQQEDSAVYLCASSLGTRGAQPQHFGDGTRLSIL.

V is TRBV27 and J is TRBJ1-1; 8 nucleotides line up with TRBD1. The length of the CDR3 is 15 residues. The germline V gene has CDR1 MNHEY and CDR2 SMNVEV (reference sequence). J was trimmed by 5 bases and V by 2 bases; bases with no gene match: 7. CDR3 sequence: CASSLKAGGFTEAFF. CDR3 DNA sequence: TGTGCCAGCAGTTTAAAGGCAGGGGGCTTTACTGAAGCTTTCTTT.

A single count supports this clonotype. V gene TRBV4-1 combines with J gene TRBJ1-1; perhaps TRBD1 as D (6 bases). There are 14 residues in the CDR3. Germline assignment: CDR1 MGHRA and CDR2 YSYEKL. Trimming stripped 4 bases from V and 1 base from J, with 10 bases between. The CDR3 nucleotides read TGCGCCAGCAGCCTTTACAGGGAGAACACTGAAGCTTTCTTT. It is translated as CASSLYRENTEAFF.

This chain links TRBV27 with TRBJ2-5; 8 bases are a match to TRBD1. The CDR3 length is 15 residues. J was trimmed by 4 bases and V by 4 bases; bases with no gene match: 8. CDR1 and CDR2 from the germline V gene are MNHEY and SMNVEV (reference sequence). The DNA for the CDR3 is TGTGCCAGCAGTTCCCTGGGACAGGTTGGAGAGACCCAGTACTTC. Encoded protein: CASSSLGQVGETQYF.

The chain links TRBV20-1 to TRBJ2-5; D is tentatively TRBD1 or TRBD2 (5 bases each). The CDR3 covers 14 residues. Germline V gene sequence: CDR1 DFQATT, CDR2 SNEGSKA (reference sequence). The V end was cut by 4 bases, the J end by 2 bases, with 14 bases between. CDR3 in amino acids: CSAKTGTDQETQYF. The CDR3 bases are TGCAGTGCTAAAACCGGGACGGATCAAGAGACCCAGTACTTC.

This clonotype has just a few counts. Here the CDR3 DNA reads TGCAGTGCTAGAGATAGGTCCAGGACAGGGTCTAATGAAAAACTGTTTTTT. Amino acids: CSARDRSRTGSNEKLFF. The chain recombines TRBV20-1 with TRBJ1-4; 8 bases are a match to TRBD1. Per germline, CDR1 DFQATT and CDR2 SNEGSKA (reference sequence). The CDR3 covers 17 residues. Trimming took 0 bases from V and 3 from J; bases not matched to a gene: 9.

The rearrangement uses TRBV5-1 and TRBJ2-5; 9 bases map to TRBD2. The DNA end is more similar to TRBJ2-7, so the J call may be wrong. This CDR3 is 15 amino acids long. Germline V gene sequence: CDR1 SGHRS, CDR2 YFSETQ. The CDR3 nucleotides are TGCGCCAGCAGCTGGGAACCTAGCGGGATTTACGAGCAGTACTTC. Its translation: CASSWEPSGIYEQYF.

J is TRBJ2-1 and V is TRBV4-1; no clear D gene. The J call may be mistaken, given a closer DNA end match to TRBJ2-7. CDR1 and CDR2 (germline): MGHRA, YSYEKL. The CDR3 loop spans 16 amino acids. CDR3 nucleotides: TGCGCCAGCAGCCAACCGACGGCCAGCTCCTACAATGAGCAGTACTTC. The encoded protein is CASSQPTASSYNEQYF.